A single sample gave rise to the 13 T cell receptor beta chains below, sequenced in a study of blood T cell repertoires in COVID-19. The repertoire was sequenced with immunoSEQ multiplex PCR; TCRdb's copy has only in-frame clones and lacks some. The sample consists of approximately 100,000 clones, around 81% of them appearing once. The sample consisted of peripheral blood. The receptors stem from a human donor in a cohort sampled during active or convalescent COVID-19.

The rearrangement joins TRBV7-9 to TRBJ2-2; maybe TRBD1 (6 bases). This CDR3 region has 15 residues. Germline V gene sequence: CDR1 SEHNR, CDR2 FQNEAQ (reference sequence). V was pared by 6 bases and J by 0 bases, with 11 bases between. CDR3 DNA: TGTGCCAGCAGGGAGACAGGCTCGAACACCGGGGAGCTGTTTTTT. It is translated as CASRETGSNTGELFF.

The rearrangement uses TRBV12-5 and TRBJ2-5; TRBD2 agrees at 8 bases. The CDR3 has 14 amino acids. Germline lookup yields CDR1 LGHNT and CDR2 FRNRAP. V lost 6 bases, J lost 7 bases, and 10 bases stayed unmatched. CDR3 sequence reads: CASGSGTRPGTQYF. The DNA of the CDR3 is TGTGCTAGTGGATCCGGGACTAGGCCGGGGACCCAGTACTTC.

The chain joins TRBV4-1 to TRBJ2-1; a weak D match, TRBD2 (6 bases). This CDR3 has 13 residues. Germline V gene data show CDR1 as MGHRA and CDR2 as YSYEKL. Trimming took off 3 bases at V and 8 bases at J, with 11 bases between the two ends. The CDR3 DNA follows: TGCGCCAGCAGCCAGGGACTGTTTGATGAGCAGTTCTTC. As protein: CASSQGLFDEQFF.

V and J are TRBV19 and TRBJ1-5; D might be TRBD1 (6 bases). The CDR3 covers 16 residues. Germline CDR1 and CDR2: LNHDA and SQIVND (reference sequence). The V end lost 4 bases, the J end lost 1 base, and 14 bases lay between the germline ends. The CDR3 nucleotides read TGTGCCAGTAGTACCGACAGGACCCAAAGCAATCAGCCCCAGCATTTT. Translating gives CASSTDRTQSNQPQHF.

This CDR3 is CASTERYTDTQYF. CDR3 nucleotides: TGCGCCAGCACCGAGCGGTACACAGATACGCAGTATTTT. V usage is TRBV5-1 and J usage is TRBJ2-3; D is possibly TRBD2 (5 bases). Germline lookup yields CDR1 SGHRS and CDR2 YFSETQ. Between the trimmed V and J ends, which lost 6 bases and 2 bases, there was a span of 10 bases. The CDR3 totals 13 residues.

This clone was seen a single time. V is TRBV6-2 or TRBV6-3 and J is TRBJ2-1, with 9 bases matching TRBD2. CDR1 MNHEY and CDR2 SVGEGT come from the germline V gene. The CDR3 runs 14 residues. Trimming removed 4 bases from V and 10 bases from J; junction bases left unmatched: 8. The CDR3 DNA sequence: TGTGCCAGCAGTTTAGGCGGGGGGGGATTGGAGCAGTTCTTC. Amino acids: CASSLGGGGLEQFF.

This chain uses TRBV27 with TRBJ1-1; tentatively, D is TRBD1 (5 bases). V gave up 6 bases and J gave up 4 bases, with 18 bases separating them. The germline V gene has CDR1 MNHEY and CDR2 SMNVEV (reference sequence). The CDR3 covers 15 residues. The CDR3 DNA sequence: TGTGCCAGCAGAGTGGGGGGTAATTGGCGCACTGAAGCTTTCTTT. Amino acid sequence: CASRVGGNWRTEAFF.

The chain uses TRBV15 and TRBJ1-3, with 10 positions matching TRBD1. Per the germline V gene, CDR1 is LNHNV and CDR2 is YYDKDF (reference sequence). V lost 3 bases, J lost 8 bases, and 13 bases stayed unmatched. The CDR3 sequence is 17 residues long. CDR3 DNA sequence: TGTGCCACCAGCAGCCAACTGACAGGGGGCTGGGTAGACACCATATATTTT. This codes for CATSSQLTGGWVDTIYF.

This chain links TRBV12-3 or TRBV12-4 with TRBJ2-1; 7 nucleotides align to TRBD2. Trimming cost V 6 bases and J 15 bases; bases outside gene matches: 14. The CDR3 consists of 13 residues. The CDR3 region has the DNA TGTGCCAGCAGACAAACTTCTAGCGGCGGGGGGTTCTTC. It is translated as CASRQTSSGGGFF.

This clone has a single count. The chain couples TRBV11-2 to TRBJ2-3; 9 bases match TRBD2. CDR3 size: 16 residues. Germline CDR1 reads SGHAT; CDR2 reads FQNNGV. V was pared by 4 bases and J by 1 base, with 6 bases of the junction left unmatched. The CDR3 DNA reads TGTGCCAGCAGCTCCCGGGTAGCGGGAGGCACAGATACGCAGTATTTT. It is translated as CASSSRVAGGTDTQYF.

J is TRBJ2-3 and V is TRBV4-1; D may be TRBD2 (5 bases). The germline V and J ends were trimmed by 0 bases and 4 bases, with 11 bases remaining between them. Germline values: CDR1 MGHRA, CDR2 YSYEKL. The CDR3 extends over 15 amino acids. CDR3: CASSQEDRTPDTQYF. CDR3 nucleotides: TGCGCCAGCAGCCAAGAGGATAGGACTCCAGATACGCAGTATTTT.

The chain carries TRBV7-3 and TRBJ2-7; tentative D call: TRBD2 (6 bases). Trimming pared 2 bases from V and 7 bases from J, leaving 15 bases between. Germline assignment: CDR1 SGHTA and CDR2 FQGTGA. This CDR3 has 14 residues. CDR3: CASSLVGGLDEQYF. Written as DNA, the CDR3 is TGTGCCAGCAGCTTAGTTGGAGGGCTGGATGAGCAGTACTTC.

The V and J genes are TRBV28 and TRBJ2-1; D call uncertain. The germline V gene encodes CDR1 MDHEN and CDR2 SYDVKM. Trimming took 1 base from V and 8 from J, leaving 3 bases between them. The CDR3 runs to 11 residues. The CDR3 sequence: CASSLYYEQFF. CDR3 coding DNA: TGTGCCAGCAGTTTATACTATGAGCAGTTCTTC.